The 8 T cell receptor beta chains below come from one sample, sequenced in a study of CD8+ T cells in alopecia areata listed by TCRdb under 2018. The sample's time point label, in plain terms: around 4 weeks on oral tofacitinib. Taken with the paper, the label for treatment or condition translates to: oral pan-JAK inhibitor, 5-10 mg twice daily. The library was prepared using the immunoSEQ multiplex PCR assay. To provide template for TCR sequencing, every sample had RNA extracted and reverse transcribed into cDNA. TCRdb's version of the immuneACCESS table is confined to in-frame rearrangements and falls short of the full clone set. An unresolved V gene accounts for under half of the shortfall where checked; the remainder is of unknown origin. The sample includes about 140,000 clones, with approximately 86% observed a single time. The ten largest clones represent around 13% of the sample. The source material was CD8+ T cells sorted from blood, sampled at week 4, from a patient treated with tofacitinib. Receptors were obtained from a human donor with alopecia areata.

This clone was detected a few times. V usage is TRBV4-2 and J usage is TRBJ2-5; 7 nucleotides align to TRBD1. The CDR3 has 17 amino acids. V lost 2 bases to trimming and J lost 5 bases; unmatched junction nucleotides: 14. Germline lookup yields CDR1 LGHNA and CDR2 YNFKEQ. In nucleotides, the CDR3 is TGTGCCAGCAGCCAACCGACAGGGCCAACGACGGGGGAGACCCAGTACTTC. Amino acid sequence: CASSQPTGPTTGETQYF.

This clone has a single count. The rearrangement uses TRBV6-6 and TRBJ2-3; D is unresolved. The CDR3 has 11 amino acids. Per the germline V gene, CDR1 is MNHNY and CDR2 is SVGAGI (reference sequence). Trimming took 2 bases from V and 6 from J, leaving 3 bases between them. Written as DNA, the CDR3 is TGTGCCAGCAGTTACCTTGATACGCAGTATTTT. Amino acids: CASSYLDTQYF.

The rearrangement joins TRBV30 to TRBJ2-3; D is undetermined. V lost 1 base and J lost 2, with 4 bases in between. The germline V gene has CDR1 GTSNPN and CDR2 SVGIG (reference sequence). This CDR3 is 12 amino acids long. The CDR3 DNA sequence: TGTGCCTGGAGTGCCGACACAGATACGCAGTATTTT. The encoded protein is CAWSADTDTQYF.

This rearrangement joins TRBV19 to TRBJ2-7; D might be TRBD1 (5 bases). Germline V gene sequence: CDR1 LNHDA, CDR2 SQIVND (reference sequence). The CDR3 runs 16 residues. Trimming cost V 7 bases and J 3 bases, with 22 bases left between them. CDR3 in DNA: TGTGCCAGTACCAGGGTAAAATTATCAGGGATCTACGAGCAGTACTTC. This translates into CASTRVKLSGIYEQYF.

The J gene is TRBJ2-7, the V gene TRBV11-2, with D perhaps matching TRBD1 or TRBD2 (5 bases each). The V end lost 10 bases, the J end lost 3 bases, and 13 bases lay between the germline ends. CDR1 and CDR2 (germline): SGHAT, FQNNGV. The CDR3 totals 12 residues. The CDR3 region is CATNEGNYEQYF. The CDR3 nucleotides read TGTGCCACCAACGAGGGGAACTACGAGCAGTACTTC. Full variable domain (remainder filled in from reference TRBV11-2 and TRBJ2-7): EAGVAQSPRYKIIEKRQSVAFWCNPISGHATLYWYQQILGQGPKLLIQFQNNGVVDDSQLPKDRFSAERLKGVDSTLKIQPAKLEDSAVYLCATNEGNYEQYFGPGTRLTVT.

This chain connects TRBV4-1 to TRBJ2-7, with a tentative D call TRBD1 (6 bases). Trimming left V 1 base short and J 1 base short, with 8 bases between. Germline CDR1 reads MGHRA; CDR2 reads YSYEKL. There are 14 residues in the CDR3. CDR3 sequence: CASSQAQGSYEQYF. CDR3 DNA: TGCGCCAGCAGCCAAGCCCAGGGGTCCTACGAGCAGTACTTC.

V gene TRBV7-2 combines with J gene TRBJ1-2; a weak D match, TRBD1 (6 bases). The CDR3 spans 16 residues. CDR1 is SGHTA and CDR2 is FQGNSA in the germline V gene. V was clipped by 1 base and J by 3 bases, with 15 bases between them. The CDR3 region is CASSLVKGEVHYGYTF. CDR3 nucleotides: TGTGCCAGCAGCTTAGTTAAGGGGGAGGTGCACTATGGCTACACCTTC.

The chain combines TRBV13 with TRBJ1-2; possible D gene TRBD1, 5 bases. Deletions cut 4 bases from V and 5 bases from J, with 14 bases between. Looked up from germline, CDR1 is PRHDT and CDR2 is FYEKMQ (reference sequence). The CDR3 consists of 14 residues. CDR3 sequence reads: CASSSRDGLYGYTF. The CDR3 nucleotides are TGTGCCAGCAGCTCCCGGGACGGACTATATGGCTACACCTTC.